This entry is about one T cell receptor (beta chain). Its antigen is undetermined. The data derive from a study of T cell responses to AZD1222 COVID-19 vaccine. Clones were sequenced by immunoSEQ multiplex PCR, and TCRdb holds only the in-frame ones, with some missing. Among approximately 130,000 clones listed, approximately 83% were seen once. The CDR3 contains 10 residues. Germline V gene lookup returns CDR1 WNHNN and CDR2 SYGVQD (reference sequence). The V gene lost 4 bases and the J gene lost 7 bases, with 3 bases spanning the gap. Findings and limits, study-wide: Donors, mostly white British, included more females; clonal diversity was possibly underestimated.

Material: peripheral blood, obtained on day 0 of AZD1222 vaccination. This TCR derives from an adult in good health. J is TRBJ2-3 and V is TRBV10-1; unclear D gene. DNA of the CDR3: TGCGCCAGCAGTGGAAATACGCAGTATTTT. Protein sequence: CASSGNTQYF.